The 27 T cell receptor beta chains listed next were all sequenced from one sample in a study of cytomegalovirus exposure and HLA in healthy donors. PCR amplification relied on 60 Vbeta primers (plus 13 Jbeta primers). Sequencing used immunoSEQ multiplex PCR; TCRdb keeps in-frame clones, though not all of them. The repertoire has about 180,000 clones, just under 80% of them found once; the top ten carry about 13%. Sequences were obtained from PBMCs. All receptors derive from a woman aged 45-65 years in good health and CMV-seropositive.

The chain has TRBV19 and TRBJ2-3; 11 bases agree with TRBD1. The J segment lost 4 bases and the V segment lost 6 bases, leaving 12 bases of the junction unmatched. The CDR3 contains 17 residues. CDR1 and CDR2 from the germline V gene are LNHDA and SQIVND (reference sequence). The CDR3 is CASSPDRGRSLSDTQYF. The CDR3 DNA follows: TGTGCCAGTAGCCCGGACAGGGGGCGCTCTTTGTCAGATACGCAGTATTTT.

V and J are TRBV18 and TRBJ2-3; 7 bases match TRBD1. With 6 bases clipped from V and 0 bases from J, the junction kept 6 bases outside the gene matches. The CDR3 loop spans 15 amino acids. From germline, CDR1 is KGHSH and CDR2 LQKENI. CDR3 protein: CASSWGQRSTDTQYF. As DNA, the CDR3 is TGTGCCAGCTCCTGGGGACAGCGAAGCACAGATACGCAGTATTTT.

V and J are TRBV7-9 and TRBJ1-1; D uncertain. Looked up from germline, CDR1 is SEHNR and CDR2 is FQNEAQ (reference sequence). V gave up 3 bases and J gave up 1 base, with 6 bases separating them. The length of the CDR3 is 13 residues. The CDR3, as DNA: TGTGCCAGCAGCTTCCAAGCGAACACTGAAGCTTTCTTT. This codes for CASSFQANTEAFF.

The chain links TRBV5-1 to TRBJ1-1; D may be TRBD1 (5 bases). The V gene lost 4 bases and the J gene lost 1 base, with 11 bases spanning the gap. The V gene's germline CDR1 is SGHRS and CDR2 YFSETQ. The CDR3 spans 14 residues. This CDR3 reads CASSAGTGNTEAFF. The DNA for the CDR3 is TGCGCCAGCAGCGCCGGGACTGGGAACACTGAAGCTTTCTTT.

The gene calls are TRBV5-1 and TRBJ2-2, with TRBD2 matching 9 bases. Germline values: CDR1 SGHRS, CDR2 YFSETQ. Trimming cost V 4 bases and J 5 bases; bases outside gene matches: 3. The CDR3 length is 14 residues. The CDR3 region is CASSISGGTGELFF. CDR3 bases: TGCGCCAGCAGCATAAGCGGGGGGACCGGGGAGCTGTTTTTT.

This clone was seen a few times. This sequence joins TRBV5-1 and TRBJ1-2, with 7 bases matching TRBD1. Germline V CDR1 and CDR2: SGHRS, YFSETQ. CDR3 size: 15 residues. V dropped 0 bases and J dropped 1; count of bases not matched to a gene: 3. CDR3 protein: CASSLGQGDNYGYTF. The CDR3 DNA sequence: TGCGCCAGCAGCTTGGGGCAGGGGGATAACTATGGCTACACCTTC.

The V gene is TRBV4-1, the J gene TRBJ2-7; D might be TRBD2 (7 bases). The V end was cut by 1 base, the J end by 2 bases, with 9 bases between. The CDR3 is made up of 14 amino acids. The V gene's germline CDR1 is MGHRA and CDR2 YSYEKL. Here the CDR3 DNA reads TGCGCCAGCAGCCAAGCCGGGGGGCCCTACGAGCAGTACTTC. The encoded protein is CASSQAGGPYEQYF.

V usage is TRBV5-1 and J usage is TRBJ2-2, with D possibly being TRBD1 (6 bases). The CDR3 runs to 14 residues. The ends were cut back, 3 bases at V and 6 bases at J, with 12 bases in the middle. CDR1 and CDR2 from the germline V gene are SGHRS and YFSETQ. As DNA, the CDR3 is TGCGCCAGCAGCTACTCACAGGGTGCCGGGGAGCTGTTTTTT. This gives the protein CASSYSQGAGELFF.

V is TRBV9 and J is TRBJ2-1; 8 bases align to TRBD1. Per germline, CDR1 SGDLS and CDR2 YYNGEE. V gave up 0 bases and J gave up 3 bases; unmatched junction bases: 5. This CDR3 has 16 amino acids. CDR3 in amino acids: CASSVGSDRGYNEQFF. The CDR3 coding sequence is TGTGCCAGCAGCGTAGGCAGCGACAGGGGCTACAATGAGCAGTTCTTC.

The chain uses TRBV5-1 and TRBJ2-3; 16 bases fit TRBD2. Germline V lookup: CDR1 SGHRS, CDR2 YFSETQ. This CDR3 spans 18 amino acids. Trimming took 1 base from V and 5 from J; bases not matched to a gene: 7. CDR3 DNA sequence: TGCGCCAGCAGCTTGCCCGGGACTAGCGGGGGGGCCTTAGATACGCAGTATTTT. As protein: CASSLPGTSGGALDTQYF. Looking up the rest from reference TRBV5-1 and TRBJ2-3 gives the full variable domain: KAGVTQTPRYLIKTRGQQVTLSCSPISGHRSVSWYQQTPGQGLQFLFEYFSETQRNKGNFPGRFSGRQFSNSRSEMNVSTLELGDSALYLCASSLPGTSGGALDTQYFGPGTRLTVL.

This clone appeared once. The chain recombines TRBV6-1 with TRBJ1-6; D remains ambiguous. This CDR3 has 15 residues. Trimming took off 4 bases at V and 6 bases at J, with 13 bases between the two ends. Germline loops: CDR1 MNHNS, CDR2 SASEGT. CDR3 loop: CASSGTGAANSPLHF. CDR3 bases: TGTGCCAGCAGTGGGACGGGAGCGGCTAATTCACCCCTCCACTTT.

The CDR3 region is CASSPQGGTSGELFF. As DNA, the CDR3 is TGTGCCAGCTCACCTCAGGGAGGAACCTCCGGGGAGCTGTTTTTT. This rearrangement joins TRBV18 to TRBJ2-2; D perhaps matches TRBD2 (6 bases). CDR1 is KGHSH and CDR2 is LQKENI in the germline V gene. The CDR3 loop spans 15 amino acids. The V gene lost 3 bases and the J gene lost 6 bases, with 14 bases spanning the gap.

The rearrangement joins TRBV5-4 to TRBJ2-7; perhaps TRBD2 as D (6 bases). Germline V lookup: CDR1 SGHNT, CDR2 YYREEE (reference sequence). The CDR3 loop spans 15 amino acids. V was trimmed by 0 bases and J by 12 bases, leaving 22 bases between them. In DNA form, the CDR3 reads TGTGCCAGCAGCTTGGACCGGGGGACCCAGCATACGCGGTACTTC. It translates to CASSLDRGTQHTRYF.

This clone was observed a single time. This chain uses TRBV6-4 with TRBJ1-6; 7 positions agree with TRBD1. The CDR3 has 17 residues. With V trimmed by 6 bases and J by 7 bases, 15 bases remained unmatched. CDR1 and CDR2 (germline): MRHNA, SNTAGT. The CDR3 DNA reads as TGTGCCAGCAGACTACAAAGCCTGACAGGGCGGAATTCACCCCTCCACTTT. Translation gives CASRLQSLTGRNSPLHF.

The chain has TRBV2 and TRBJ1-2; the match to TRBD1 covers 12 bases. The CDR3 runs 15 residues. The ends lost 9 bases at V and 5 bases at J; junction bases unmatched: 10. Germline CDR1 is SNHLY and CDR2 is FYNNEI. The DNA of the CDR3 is TGTGCCAGGGGGACAGGGGGCACCTTTTCTTATGGCTACACCTTC. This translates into CARGTGGTFSYGYTF.

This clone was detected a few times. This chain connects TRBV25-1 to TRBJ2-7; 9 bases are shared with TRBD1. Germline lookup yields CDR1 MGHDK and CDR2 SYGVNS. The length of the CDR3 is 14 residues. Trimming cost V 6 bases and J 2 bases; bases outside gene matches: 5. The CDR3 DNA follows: TGTGCCAGCAGATCGGGACAGGGAACCTACGAGCAGTACTTC. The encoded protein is CASRSGQGTYEQYF.

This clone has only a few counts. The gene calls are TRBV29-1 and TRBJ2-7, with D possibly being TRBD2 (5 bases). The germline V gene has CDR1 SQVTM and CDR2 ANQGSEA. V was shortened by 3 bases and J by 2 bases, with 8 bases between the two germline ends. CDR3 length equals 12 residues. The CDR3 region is CSVEEETYEQYF. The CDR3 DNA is TGCAGCGTTGAGGAGGAAACCTACGAGCAGTACTTC.

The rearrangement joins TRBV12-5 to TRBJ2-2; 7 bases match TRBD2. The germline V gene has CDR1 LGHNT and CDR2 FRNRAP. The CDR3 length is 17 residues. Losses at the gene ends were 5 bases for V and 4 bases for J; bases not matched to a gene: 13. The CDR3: CASGRYQARTSTGELFF. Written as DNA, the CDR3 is TGTGCTAGTGGTCGCTACCAGGCTCGGACTAGCACCGGGGAGCTGTTTTTT.

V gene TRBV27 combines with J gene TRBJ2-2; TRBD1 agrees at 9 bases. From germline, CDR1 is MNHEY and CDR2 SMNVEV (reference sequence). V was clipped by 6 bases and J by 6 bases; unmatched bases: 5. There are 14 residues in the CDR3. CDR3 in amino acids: CASSEDRGAGELFF. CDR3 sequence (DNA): TGTGCCAGCAGCGAGGACAGGGGTGCCGGGGAGCTGTTTTTT.

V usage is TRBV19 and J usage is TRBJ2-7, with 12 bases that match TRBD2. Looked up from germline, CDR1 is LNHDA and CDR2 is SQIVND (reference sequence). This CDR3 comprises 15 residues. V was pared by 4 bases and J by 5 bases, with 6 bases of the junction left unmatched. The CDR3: CASSTPLAGGHEQYF. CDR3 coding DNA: TGTGCCAGTAGTACGCCACTAGCGGGGGGCCACGAGCAGTACTTC.

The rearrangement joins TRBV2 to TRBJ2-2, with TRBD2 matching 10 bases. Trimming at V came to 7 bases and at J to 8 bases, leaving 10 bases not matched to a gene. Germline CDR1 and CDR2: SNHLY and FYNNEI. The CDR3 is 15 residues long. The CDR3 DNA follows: TGTGCCAGCAAGGATGGGCTAGCGGGGGCGGGGGAGCTGTTTTTT. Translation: CASKDGLAGAGELFF.

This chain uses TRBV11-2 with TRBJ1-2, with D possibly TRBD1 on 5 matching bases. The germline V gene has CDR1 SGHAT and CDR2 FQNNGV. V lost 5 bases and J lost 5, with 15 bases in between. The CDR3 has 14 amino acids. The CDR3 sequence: CASSQGHSFYGYTF. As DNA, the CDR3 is TGTGCCAGCAGCCAGGGCCATTCATTTTATGGCTACACCTTC. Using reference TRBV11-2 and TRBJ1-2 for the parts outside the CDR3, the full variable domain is EAGVAQSPRYKIIEKRQSVAFWCNPISGHATLYWYQQILGQGPKLLIQFQNNGVVDDSQLPKDRFSAERLKGVDSTLKIQPAKLEDSAVYLCASSQGHSFYGYTFGSGTRLTVV.

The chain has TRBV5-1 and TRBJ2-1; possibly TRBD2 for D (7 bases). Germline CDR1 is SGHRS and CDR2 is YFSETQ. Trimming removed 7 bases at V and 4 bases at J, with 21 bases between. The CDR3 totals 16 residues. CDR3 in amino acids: CASHKGGGRIYNEQFF. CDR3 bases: TGCGCCAGCCATAAGGGAGGGGGGCGTATTTACAATGAGCAGTTCTTC.

The CDR3 sequence: CASGEGNTEAFF. The CDR3 bases are TGTGCCAGCGGCGAGGGGAACACTGAAGCTTTCTTT. The chain employs TRBV6-1 and TRBJ1-1; D not resolved. Trimming left V 8 bases short and J 1 base short, with 8 bases between. The CDR3 has 12 residues. Germline V CDR1 and CDR2: MNHNS, SASEGT.

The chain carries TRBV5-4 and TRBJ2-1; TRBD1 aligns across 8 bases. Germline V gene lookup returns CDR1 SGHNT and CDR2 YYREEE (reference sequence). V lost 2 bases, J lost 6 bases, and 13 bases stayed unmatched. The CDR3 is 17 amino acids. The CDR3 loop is CASSLFLGGQGTNEQFF. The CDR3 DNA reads TGTGCCAGCAGCTTATTCCTTGGAGGACAGGGAACCAATGAGCAGTTCTTC. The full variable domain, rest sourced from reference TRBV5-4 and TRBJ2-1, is ETGVTQSPTHLIKTRGQQVTLRCSSQSGHNTVSWYQQALGQGPQFIFQYYREEENGRGNFPPRFSGLQFPNYSSELNVNALELDDSALYLCASSLFLGGQGTNEQFFGPGTRLTVL.

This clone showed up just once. This chain's CDR3 is CAISGGGTDTQYF. Written as DNA, the CDR3 is TGTGCCATCAGTGGGGGCGGCACAGATACGCAGTATTTT. This sequence joins TRBV10-3 and TRBJ2-3; a possible D gene is TRBD1 (5 bases). The CDR3 covers 13 residues. CDR1 and CDR2 from the germline V gene are ENHRY and SYGVKD. Trimming took 4 bases from V and 1 from J, leaving 6 bases between them.

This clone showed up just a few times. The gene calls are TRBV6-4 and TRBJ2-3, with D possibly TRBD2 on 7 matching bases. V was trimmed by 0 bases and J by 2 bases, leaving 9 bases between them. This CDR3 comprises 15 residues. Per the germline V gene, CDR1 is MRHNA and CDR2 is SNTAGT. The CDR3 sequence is CASSDSRGATDTQYF. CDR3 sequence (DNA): TGTGCCAGCAGTGACTCCCGGGGGGCCACAGATACGCAGTATTTT.